This T cell receptor (beta chain) was documented in a study of blood T cell repertoires in COVID-19. Study information: Nucleic acid was either cDNA or gDNA, and it came from T cells, B-cell-depleted T cells, or PBMCs.

The repertoire was sequenced with immunoSEQ multiplex PCR; TCRdb's copy has only in-frame clones and lacks some. The profile shows around 100,000 clones, more than 70% of them singletons. Per the germline V gene, CDR1 is KGHSH and CDR2 is LQKENI. The CDR3 runs to 15 residues. Trimming removed 6 bases at V and 0 bases at J, with 13 bases between. The sequenced sample was peripheral blood. The chain employs TRBV18 and TRBJ2-3, with D uncertain. The TCR sequence derives from a woman aged 25 to 45 with acute or convalescent COVID-19. CDR3 loop: CASSPNKPSTDTQYF. The CDR3 region has the DNA TGTGCCAGCTCCCCAAATAAGCCTAGCACAGATACGCAGTATTTT.